The present T cell receptor (beta chain) was sequenced within a study of shared clonotypes between healthy human individuals. The overall study: Serving as donors were a couple of women and three men, whose ages spanned 18 to 49. Study results and limitations: Naive subsets tended to show greater estimated richness than memory subsets. The study found approximately 5% of naive CD4 clonotypes shared across four donors.

Looked up from germline, CDR1 is SGHRS and CDR2 is YFSETQ. Deletions cut 1 base from V and 0 bases from J, with 11 bases between. This CDR3 is 15 amino acids long. The naive CD8 fraction comprised CD45RO-negative cells positively selected for CCR7 and excluded terminally differentiated effector memory CD45RA+ cells. All donors were healthy HIV-negative adults lacking recent acute infections or vaccinations. Note on this clone: Its matching antigen is unknown.

Assay: immunoSEQ multiplex PCR; the TCRdb copy retains only in-frame clones and omits some. The sample has about 680,000 clones, 92% seen once. The receptor's source is a man aged 25 to 45 in good health. Input material: naive CD8+ T cells sorted from blood. This chain uses TRBV5-1 with TRBJ2-7; perhaps D is TRBD1 or TRBD2 (6 bases each). The CDR3 here is CASSLTGASSYEQYF. CDR3 coding DNA: TGCGCCAGCAGCTTGACGGGGGCGAGCTCCTACGAGCAGTACTTC.